This T cell receptor beta chain was captured by sequencing in a study of blood T cell repertoires in COVID-19. In the study overall: Sources were T cells, B-cell-depleted T cells, or PBMCs; the material itself was cDNA or gDNA.

In the authors' workflow: Reference gene primers were amplified, and this amplification served to estimate nucleated cell counts. TCRdb's table, derived via immunoSEQ multiplex PCR, lists solely in-frame clones and lacks some. V, J and clone size were drawn from that table, and D and trimming were deduced from the DNA. The sample has roughly 20,000 clones; 75% to 85% are singletons. The CDR3 consists of 13 residues. V shed 6 bases and J shed 5 bases, with 13 bases lying between them. CDR1 MDHEN and CDR2 SYDVKM come from the germline V gene. The sequenced sample consisted of peripheral blood. This clonotype originated in an elderly man with acute or convalescent COVID-19. The V and J genes are TRBV28 and TRBJ1-2; tentatively, D is TRBD1 (5 bases). For the CDR3, the DNA is TGTGCCAGCAGCCAGGGCCATACATATGGCTACACCTTC. It is translated as CASSQGHTYGYTF.